A single sample gave rise to the 15 T cell receptor beta chains below, sequenced in a study of cytotoxic CD8 clonotypes in ibrutinib-treated CLL. The assay was immunoSEQ multiplex PCR, and TCRdb's table has in-frame clones only and misses some. The sample records under 45,000 clones, 68% being singletons. The input for sequencing was PBMCs, taken at disease progression, from a patient treated with ibrutinib. The receptors here all came from a human donor with chronic lymphocytic leukemia.

A word on this clone: This may come from a read error, since a much larger clone is one base off. This chain links TRBV7-2 with TRBJ2-7; no clear D. Deletions cut 3 bases from V and 0 bases from J, with 0 bases between. Germline V gene data show CDR1 as SGHTA and CDR2 as FQGNSA. The CDR3 is 11 amino acids. The CDR3 protein is CASSFSYEQYF. The CDR3 nucleotides read TGTGCCAGCAGCTTCTCCTACGAGCAGTACTTC.

This clone was observed a handful of times. The chain carries TRBV2 and TRBJ2-7; possible D gene TRBD2, 5 bases. CDR1 and CDR2 from the germline V gene are SNHLY and FYNNEI. Deletions cut 8 bases from V and 0 bases from J, with 8 bases between. The CDR3 extends over 12 amino acids. The CDR3 reads CASLGSSYEQYF. The CDR3 nucleotides are TGTGCCAGCCTGGGGAGCTCCTACGAGCAGTACTTC.

This chain joins TRBV7-2 and TRBJ2-7; 9 nucleotides align to TRBD1. The trim removed 1 base at V and 6 bases at J, leaving 10 bases unmatched. The CDR3 totals 16 residues. In germline, CDR1 is SGHTA, CDR2 FQGNSA. CDR3 in DNA: TGTGCCAGCAGCTTAGGGTTACGGAACAGGGGGCTCGAGCAGTACTTC. It codes for CASSLGLRNRGLEQYF.

The CDR3 DNA reads as TGTGCCATCAGGTCTTCAGCGGGAACCTACGAGCAGTACTTC. This translates into CAIRSSAGTYEQYF. The rearrangement links TRBV10-3 to TRBJ2-7; 7 bases align to TRBD2. The germline CDR1 and CDR2 sequences are ENHRY and SYGVKD. CDR3 length: 14 amino acids. Trimming removed 6 bases from V and 2 bases from J; junction bases left unmatched: 7.

V is TRBV9 and J is TRBJ2-1; perhaps TRBD1 as D (5 bases). The CDR3 totals 16 residues. Trimming shortened V by 4 bases and J by 3 bases, and 17 bases separated the two germline ends. Germline V gene sequence: CDR1 SGDLS, CDR2 YYNGEE. CDR3: CASSRQTTLFYNEQFF. The CDR3 DNA is TGTGCCAGCAGCCGACAGACAACCCTGTTCTACAATGAGCAGTTCTTC.

This sequence joins TRBV19 and TRBJ1-2, with 8 positions matching TRBD1. The CDR3 totals 15 residues. Trimming at V came to 7 bases and at J to 1 base, leaving 8 bases not matched to a gene. Germline V gives CDR1 LNHDA, CDR2 SQIVND (reference sequence). CDR3 nucleotide sequence: TGTGCCAGTATATTAACAGGGGGAGATAACTATGGCTACACCTTC. This gives the protein CASILTGGDNYGYTF.

This clone was observed a handful of times. This CDR3 is CASSGGRGNTEAFF. The DNA for the CDR3 is TGTGCCAGTAGTGGGGGGCGTGGGAACACTGAAGCTTTCTTT. The rearrangement uses TRBV19 and TRBJ1-1, with D perhaps matching TRBD1 (6 bases). The CDR3 covers 14 residues. The germline CDR1 and CDR2 sequences are LNHDA and SQIVND (reference sequence). Trimming pared 5 bases from V and 1 base from J, leaving 11 bases between.

V gene TRBV5-1 combines with J gene TRBJ2-1; no firm D call. CDR3 length: 13 amino acids. Germline-derived CDR1 and CDR2 are SGHRS and YFSETQ. Trimming shortened V by 4 bases and J by 6 bases, and 11 bases separated the two germline ends. This CDR3 reads CASSENTVNEQFF. CDR3 coding DNA: TGCGCCAGCAGCGAAAACACAGTCAATGAGCAGTTCTTC.

CDR3 loop: CASTTAGGVTGELFF. In nucleotides, the CDR3 is TGTGCCTCCACGACAGCGGGAGGGGTCACCGGGGAGCTGTTTTTT. V is TRBV30 and J is TRBJ2-2, with 10 bases lining up with TRBD2. The germline V gene encodes CDR1 GTSNPN and CDR2 SVGIG (reference sequence). Trimming at V came to 7 bases and at J to 4 bases, leaving 9 bases not matched to a gene. The CDR3 contains 15 residues.

CDR3 residues: CASSLEAGGREKLFF. CDR3 nucleotides: TGCGCCAGCAGCTTGGAGGCGGGAGGAAGGGAAAAACTGTTTTTT. The chain links TRBV5-1 to TRBJ1-4, with D unresolved. The CDR3 runs 15 residues. Per germline, CDR1 SGHRS and CDR2 YFSETQ. Trimming left V 0 bases short and J 8 bases short, with 14 bases between.

The rearrangement links TRBV30 to TRBJ1-2, with 7 nucleotides matching TRBD1. Germline CDR1 and CDR2: GTSNPN and SVGIG (reference sequence). The ends lost 2 bases at V and 4 bases at J; junction bases unmatched: 4. This CDR3 comprises 13 residues. CDR3 in DNA: TGTGCCTGGAGTCAGACAGGGACCTATGGCTACACCTTC. Its translation is CAWSQTGTYGYTF.

For the CDR3, the DNA is TGTGCCAGCGCAGGGTACTCTTTCAACGAGCAGTACTTC. It codes for CASAGYSFNEQYF. This sequence joins TRBV2 and TRBJ2-7, with a possible D match to TRBD1 (5 bases). V lost 8 bases and J 5 bases, leaving 16 bases between the germline ends. CDR3 length: 13 residues. The germline V gene has CDR1 SNHLY and CDR2 FYNNEI.

This clone has a handful of counts. J is TRBJ1-1 and V is TRBV5-1; 7 bases line up with TRBD1. The CDR3 covers 15 residues. Germline CDR1 reads SGHRS; CDR2 reads YFSETQ. V dropped 5 bases and J dropped 0; count of bases not matched to a gene: 7. CDR3 sequence (DNA): TGCGCCAGCAGGGTAACAGGGGTCATGAACACTGAAGCTTTCTTT. Protein: CASRVTGVMNTEAFF.

The chain employs TRBV2 and TRBJ1-6, with 8 bases aligning to TRBD1. The germline V gene has CDR1 SNHLY and CDR2 FYNNEI. CDR3 length: 15 amino acids. V gave up 2 bases and J gave up 7 bases; unmatched junction bases: 4. The CDR3 spells CASSERQGANSPLHF. For the CDR3, the DNA is TGTGCCAGCAGTGAAAGGCAGGGGGCAAATTCACCCCTCCACTTT.

This clone was counted only a few times. The chain recombines TRBV9 with TRBJ2-3, with D possibly called TRBD1 or TRBD2 (6 bases each). Germline values: CDR1 SGDLS, CDR2 YYNGEE. The CDR3 spans 15 residues. V was shortened by 0 bases and J by 3 bases, with 11 bases between the two germline ends. CDR3 protein: CASSVAPGATDTQYF. The CDR3 DNA reads TGTGCCAGCAGCGTAGCCCCGGGGGCGACAGATACGCAGTATTTT.